The 28 T cell receptor beta chains given below trace back to one sample, sequenced in a study of T cells in women clearing cervical HPV infection. The data were produced by immunoSEQ multiplex PCR, yet TCRdb's version contains in-frame clones alone and is incomplete. Its listing shows 30,000 to 35,000 clones. Sequences were obtained from blood buffy coat. The receptors originated from a woman between 18 and 70 years old with a cervical HPV16 infection that either progressed to CIN3+ or cleared (not recorded which).

A remark on this clone: Read data end 3 residues before the CDR3 end; the end is taken from the germline J gene. The gene calls are TRBV30 and TRBJ2-7, with 11 bases identical to TRBD1. CDR1 is GTSNPN and CDR2 is SVGIG in the germline V gene (reference sequence). Trimming at V came to 7 bases and at J to 2 bases, leaving 4 bases not matched to a gene. The CDR3 loop spans 13 amino acids. The DNA read from the CDR3 is TGTGCCTCCCGGGACAGGGGGACCTACGAG. Translated: CASRDRGTYE. The CDR3 in full is CASRDRGTYEQYF.

The CDR3 sequence: CASSMGVLGGYTF. The sequenced part of the CDR3 DNA is TGTGCCAGTAGTATGGGCGTCCTCGGTGGC. The V call is TRBV19, the J call TRBJ1-2, with D uncertain. The read terminates 3 residues ahead of where the CDR3 ends, so the germline J gene completes it. Trimming took off 3 bases at V and 7 bases at J, with 12 bases between the two ends. The CDR3 is made up of 13 amino acids. The germline V gene encodes CDR1 LNHDA and CDR2 SQIVND (reference sequence).

Remarks on this clone: The read ends 3 residues before the CDR3 terminus; that terminus is restored from the germline J gene. J is TRBJ1-2 and V is TRBV2; 7 bases line up with TRBD1. Looked up from germline, CDR1 is SNHLY and CDR2 is FYNNEI. This CDR3 comprises 13 residues. CDR3 DNA, as far as it was read: TGTGCCAGCAGTGAAAGGGGGCTGGGGGGC. It is translated as CASSERGLGG. The full CDR3 sequence reads CASSERGLGGYTF.

Concerning this clone: The CDR3 goes on 3 residues after the read ends, and that part is filled in from the germline J gene. This chain connects TRBV19 to TRBJ1-5; the D gene is possibly TRBD1 (5 bases). CDR3 length equals 14 residues. Germline CDR1 LNHDA, CDR2 SQIVND (reference sequence). V dropped 3 bases and J dropped 3 bases, with 9 bases sitting between them. The CDR3 bases that were read are TGTGCCAGTAGTATCCGACAGAACAATCAGCCC. This gives the protein CASSIRQNNQP. The entire CDR3 reads CASSIRQNNQPQHF.

With regard to this clone: Read data end 3 residues before the CDR3 end; the end is taken from the germline J gene. The J gene is TRBJ1-6, the V gene TRBV30; TRBD1 aligns across 9 bases. The V and J ends lost 4 bases and 9 bases, in that order; junction bases with no gene match: 7. The CDR3 is 14 amino acids. Looked up from germline, CDR1 is GTSNPN and CDR2 is SVGIG (reference sequence). CDR3 amino acids: CAWNDRTGVSPLHF. CDR3 DNA, as far as it was read: TGTGCCTGGAACGATCGGACAGGGGTTTCACCC.

Worth noting for this clone: The read finishes 3 residues shy of the CDR3 end, and the germline J gene is used to complete it. The chain recombines TRBV20-1 with TRBJ1-1, with D hard to call. Germline-derived CDR1 and CDR2 are DFQATT and SNEGSKA (reference sequence). The V and J ends lost 6 bases and 3 bases respectively, with 14 bases between them. The CDR3 spans 13 residues. The sequenced CDR3 bases are TGCAGTGCCACCAAAGGGTCGGACACTGAA. Its protein is CSATKGSDTE. The whole CDR3 protein is CSATKGSDTEAFF.

Concerning this clone itself: Read sequence stops 3 residues before the CDR3 end, and the germline J gene provides the missing end. The V and J genes are TRBV5-1 and TRBJ2-3; TRBD2 aligns across 11 bases. Unmatched junction bases numbered 5, after V lost 2 bases and J lost 6 bases. The CDR3 spans 15 residues. The germline gives CDR1 SGHRS, CDR2 YFSETQ. CDR3 bases read: TGCGCCAGCAGCTTCATAGCGGGGGGGCAGGATACG. It is translated as CASSFIAGGQDT. The full-length CDR3 reads as CASSFIAGGQDTQYF.

On this clone: The read is 3 residues too short to cover the CDR3 end, so that end is filled in from the germline J gene. The V gene is TRBV7-2, the J gene TRBJ1-2; TRBD1 is a possible D gene (5 bases). CDR1 is SGHTA and CDR2 is FQGNSA in the germline V gene. The CDR3 is made up of 15 amino acids. Trimming pared 2 bases from V and 4 bases from J, leaving 14 bases between. CDR3 DNA, as far as it was read: TGTGCCAGCAGCTTAAAGGGGTATACTACCTATGGC. Its translation: CASSLKGYTTYG. The complete CDR3 sequence is CASSLKGYTTYGYTF.

About this clone itself: Read data end 3 residues before the CDR3 end; the end is taken from the germline J gene. This chain links TRBV7-3 with TRBJ2-6, with a possible D match to TRBD2 (6 bases). Trimming cost V 0 bases and J 0 bases, with 15 bases left between them. From germline, CDR1 is SGHTA and CDR2 FQGTGA. The CDR3 extends over 19 amino acids. CDR3 region: CASSLTEGRALSGANVLTF. Incomplete CDR3 DNA: TGTGCCAGCAGCTTAACGGAGGGCAGGGCACTCTCTGGGGCCAACGTC. Full variable domain (remainder filled in from reference TRBV7-3 and TRBJ2-6): GAGVSQTPSNKVTEKGKYVELRCDPISGHTALYWYRQSLGQGPEFLIYFQGTGAADDSGLPNDRFFAVRPEGSVSTLKIQRTERGDSAVYLCASSLTEGRALSGANVLTFGAGSRLTVL.

Notes on this clone: One end of the junction is discordant with germline, which a read error may explain. The read falls 3 residues short of the CDR3 end, and the missing part is taken from the germline J gene. V is TRBV4-2 and J is TRBJ2-3; a possible D gene is TRBD2 (6 bases). This CDR3 comprises 15 residues. The V gene's germline CDR1 is LGHNA and CDR2 YNFKEQ. The CDR3 protein is CASSQTGAGGDTQYF. CDR3 DNA (partial): TGCGCCAGCAGCCAAACCGGCGCCGGGGGAGATACG.

A remark on this clone: The CDR3 end lies 3 residues beyond the end of the read and is filled in from the germline J gene. The rearrangement links TRBV7-9 to TRBJ2-5, with a tentative D call TRBD2 (6 bases). The CDR3 spans 13 residues. Germline-derived CDR1 and CDR2 are SEHNR and FQNEAQ (reference sequence). The V gene lost 1 base and the J gene lost 5 bases, with 8 bases spanning the gap. CDR3 protein: CASSLGLAETQYF. The sequenced part of the CDR3 DNA is TGTGCCAGCAGCTTAGGGCTAGCGGAGACC.

About this clone itself: Coverage ceases 3 residues before the CDR3 finishes, and the germline J gene fills in the end. This chain joins TRBV6-4 and TRBJ2-3; D gene ambiguous. The CDR3 spans 13 residues. The germline V gene encodes CDR1 MRHNA and CDR2 SNTAGT. V dropped 0 bases and J dropped 4 bases, with 5 bases sitting between them. CDR3 sequence reads: CASSDSSSDTQYF. The sequenced part of the CDR3 DNA is TGTGCCAGCAGTGACTCCTCCTCAGATACG.

Worth noting for this clone: The CDR3 end falls 3 residues outside the read, so it is completed with the germline J gene. The V gene is TRBV30, the J gene TRBJ1-1; D ambiguous. Trimming stripped 3 bases from V and 7 bases from J, with 12 bases between. Germline CDR1 reads GTSNPN; CDR2 reads SVGIG (reference sequence). The CDR3 is made up of 12 amino acids. This chain's CDR3 is CAWRVLQLEAFF. CDR3 DNA, as far as it was read: TGTGCCTGGAGAGTCTTACAGCTTGAA. The full variable domain, in which reference TRBV30 and TRBJ1-1 provide the parts outside the CDR3, is SQTIHQWPATLVQPVGSPLSLECTVEGTSNPNLYWYRQAAGRGLQLLFYSVGIGQISSEVPQNLSASRPQDRQFILSSKKLLLSDSGFYLCAWRVLQLEAFFGQGTRLTVV.

As concerns this clone: Sequencing ends 3 residues short of the CDR3 end; the germline J gene provides the rest. The J gene is TRBJ2-3, the V gene TRBV7-9; D remains ambiguous. Germline CDR1 SEHNR, CDR2 FQNEAQ (reference sequence). V was clipped by 1 base and J by 2 bases, with 7 bases between them. This CDR3 is 14 amino acids long. The DNA read from the CDR3 is TGTGCCAGCAGCTTAGAGCGACCCACAGATACG. Encoded protein: CASSLERPTDT. In full, the CDR3 is CASSLERPTDTQYF.

Details on this clone: The CDR3 is cut off 3 residues early in the read; its end comes from the germline J gene. The chain has TRBV5-5 and TRBJ2-7; D is perhaps TRBD1 (6 bases). Trimming stripped 0 bases from V and 6 bases from J, with 13 bases between. The CDR3 loop spans 14 amino acids. Germline V gene sequence: CDR1 SGHKS, CDR2 YYEKEE (reference sequence). The CDR3 loop is CASSLVGPRGEQYF. CDR3 DNA (partial): TGTGCCAGCAGCTTGGTTGGCCCCAGGGGCGAG.

Turning to this clone: From the germline J gene comes the end of the CDR3, since the read stops 3 residues before it. This rearrangement joins TRBV20-1 to TRBJ2-7; 8 positions agree with TRBD1. Germline CDR1 is DFQATT and CDR2 is SNEGSKA (reference sequence). The V and J ends lost 2 bases and 3 bases, in that order; junction bases with no gene match: 6. The CDR3 extends over 14 amino acids. The part of the CDR3 DNA that was read is TGCAGTGCTAGATTTGACAGGGGACTCTACGAG. Its translation is CSARFDRGLYE. The whole CDR3 is CSARFDRGLYEQYF.

As regards this clone: The CDR3 is cut off 3 residues early in the read; its end comes from the germline J gene. V and J are TRBV4-1 and TRBJ2-7, with 7 bases fitting TRBD1. Per germline, CDR1 MGHRA and CDR2 YSYEKL. CDR3 size: 16 residues. The ends lost 1 base at V and 4 bases at J; junction bases unmatched: 10. The part of the CDR3 DNA that was read is TGCGCCAGCAGCCAAGCCCCGGGACAGAACTCATACGAG. As protein: CASSQAPGQNSYE. The CDR3, in full, reads CASSQAPGQNSYEQYF.

Remarks on this clone: The read halts 3 residues ahead of the CDR3 end, with the missing end drawn from the germline J gene. The chain carries TRBV19 and TRBJ2-1; D is tentatively TRBD1 or TRBD2 (5 bases each). CDR1 and CDR2 from the germline V gene are LNHDA and SQIVND (reference sequence). The germline V and J ends were trimmed by 5 bases and 6 bases, with 17 bases remaining between them. The CDR3 has 15 residues. The CDR3 region is CASSAPLRGSNEQFF. The part of the CDR3 DNA that was read is TGTGCCAGTAGTGCTCCGTTGAGGGGTTCCAATGAG.

Concerning this clone itself: The read terminates 3 residues before the CDR3 end, so the remaining end is supplied by the germline J gene. The chain carries TRBV29-1 and TRBJ1-2, with TRBD1 identical over 8 bases. The V gene end was trimmed by 7 bases and the J gene end by 1 base; junction bases not matched to a gene: 5. The CDR3 extends over 13 amino acids. Germline CDR1 reads SQVTM; CDR2 reads ANQGSEA. The CDR3 bases that were read are TGCAGCGCCGGGACAGGAGTTAACTATGGC. It specifies CSAGTGVNYG. The entire CDR3 protein reads CSAGTGVNYGYTF.

Points on this clone: The sequenced fragment ends 3 residues before the CDR3 boundary, so the rest is inferred from the germline J gene. The gene calls are TRBV29-1 and TRBJ1-1; D gene uncertain. V gave up 4 bases and J gave up 0 bases, with 9 bases separating them. Germline V gives CDR1 SQVTM, CDR2 ANQGSEA. The CDR3 is made up of 13 amino acids. CDR3 bases read: TGCAGCGTTGTGGCCAGTCTGAACACTGAA. Translating it yields CSVVASLNTE. The entire CDR3 protein is CSVVASLNTEAFF.

The CDR3 bases that were read are TGCGCCAGCAGCAAGAGCGGGAGCGGAGATACG. This translates into CASSKSGSGDT. In full, the CDR3 is CASSKSGSGDTQYF. The rearrangement joins TRBV5-1 to TRBJ2-3; 8 bases align to TRBD2. Read sequence stops 3 residues before the CDR3 end, and the germline J gene provides the missing end. The V gene end was trimmed by 4 bases and the J gene end by 5 bases; junction bases not matched to a gene: 6. Germline-derived CDR1 and CDR2 are SGHRS and YFSETQ. The CDR3 is 14 residues long.

Worth noting for this clone: The CDR3 goes on 3 residues after the read ends, and that part is filled in from the germline J gene. The chain combines TRBV5-1 with TRBJ2-5; 9 bases are a match to TRBD1. The CDR3 is 16 amino acids. Germline CDR1 and CDR2: SGHRS and YFSETQ. The CDR3 here is CASSLGTGDGTDTQYF. The sequenced part of the CDR3 DNA is TGCGCCAGCAGCTTGGGGACAGGGGATGGAACAGATACC.

Regarding this clone: The read finishes 3 residues shy of the CDR3 end, and the germline J gene is used to complete it. The chain is built from TRBV2 and TRBJ2-5; the D gene is possibly TRBD2 (5 bases). Per germline, CDR1 SNHLY and CDR2 FYNNEI. This CDR3 has 14 residues. V was trimmed by 7 bases and J by 0 bases, leaving 12 bases between them. The CDR3 protein is CASMETGYQETQYF. Partial CDR3 DNA: TGTGCCAGCATGGAGACGGGGTACCAAGAGACC. Supplemented by reference TRBV2 and TRBJ2-5, the full variable domain reads EPEVTQTPSHQVTQMGQEVILRCVPISNHLYFYWYRQILGQKVEFLVSFYNNEISEKSEIFDDQFSVERPDGSNFTLKIRSTKLEDSAMYFCASMETGYQETQYFGPGTRLLVL.

On this clone: Read coverage stops 3 residues before the CDR3 terminus; the germline J gene supplies the remainder. This chain connects TRBV7-3 to TRBJ1-4, with a weak D call TRBD1 (5 bases). The CDR3 totals 15 residues. The V gene's germline CDR1 is SGHTA and CDR2 FQGTGA. The V end was cut by 5 bases, the J end by 8 bases, with 18 bases between. The CDR3 bases that were read are TGTGCCAGCAGCGCCCAAGGCCCCCAGGGAGAAAAA. Amino acid sequence: CASSAQGPQGEK. Given in full, the CDR3 is CASSAQGPQGEKLFF.

To note about this clone: The CDR3 goes on 3 residues after the read ends, and that part is filled in from the germline J gene. V usage is TRBV2 and J usage is TRBJ2-5; 8 bases are shared with TRBD2. The germline CDR1 and CDR2 sequences are SNHLY and FYNNEI. V lost 7 bases to trimming and J lost 6 bases; unmatched junction nucleotides: 10. This CDR3 is 14 amino acids long. CDR3 DNA (partial): TGTGCCAGCAACCGGGAGGGGGGGGAGAAGACC. It is translated as CASNREGGEKT. In full, the CDR3 reads CASNREGGEKTQYF.

About this clone: The read gets to within 3 residues of the CDR3 end, and the germline J gene fills in the rest. The chain joins TRBV6-1 to TRBJ2-5; no reliable D call. The CDR3 sequence is 15 residues long. Germline V gene sequence: CDR1 MNHNS, CDR2 SASEGT. V lost 1 base and J 3 bases, leaving 12 bases between the germline ends. The DNA read from the CDR3 is TGTGCCAGCAGTGAAGGTTGGGCCAGGAAAGAGACC. This codes for CASSEGWARKET. The full CDR3 reads CASSEGWARKETQYF.

For this clone: The missing CDR3 end, 3 residues past where the read stops, is filled in from the germline J gene. This rearrangement joins TRBV7-6 to TRBJ1-1; 8 nucleotides agree with TRBD1. V dropped 5 bases and J dropped 3; count of bases not matched to a gene: 5. Germline CDR1 is SGHVS and CDR2 is FNYEAQ. This CDR3 is built from 14 residues. CDR3 DNA (partial): TGTGCCAGCAGCAGGACAGGGACGGACACTGAA. As protein: CASSRTGTDTE. The CDR3 as a whole reads CASSRTGTDTEAFF.

Points on this clone: The read comes to an end 3 residues before the CDR3 does, leaving the germline J gene to fill in the end. The V gene is TRBV5-1, the J gene TRBJ1-5; TRBD1 is a possible D gene (6 bases). The CDR3 has 13 amino acids. The V end was cut by 3 bases, the J end by 6 bases, with 10 bases between. Germline V gives CDR1 SGHRS, CDR2 YFSETQ. The DNA read from the CDR3 is TGCGCCAGCAGCTCAGGGGAAGGTCAGCCC. Amino acids: CASSSGEGQP. From start to end, the CDR3 is CASSSGEGQPQHF.